One TCR beta chain is described in this entry. The sample comes from a study of T cell changes during pregnancy in multiple sclerosis. Method: immunoSEQ multiplex PCR; TCRdb's copy keeps in-frame clones and lacks some. The repertoire holds 30,000 or so clones, with approximately 90% as singletons. There are 14 residues in the CDR3. With V trimmed by 3 bases and J by 3 bases, 2 bases remained unmatched. The germline gives CDR1 MDHEN, CDR2 SYDVKM. The rearrangement uses TRBV28 and TRBJ2-7; 10 nucleotides align to TRBD2. Sample: CD8+ T cells from peripheral blood mononuclear cells, taken in the third trimester of pregnancy. The clonotype was recovered from a female donor with multiple sclerosis, enrolled in a pregnancy study. The CDR3 sequence is CASSFLAGVYEQYF. The CDR3 bases are TGTGCCAGCAGTTTCCTAGCGGGAGTCTACGAGCAGTACTTC.